This TCR beta chain was recorded in a study of blood T cell repertoires in COVID-19. Overall study context: Samples of COVID-19 (acute and convalescent) were obtained from the United States, Italy and Spain. T cells, B-cell-depleted T cells, or PBMCs provided the cDNA or gDNA that served as material.

This CDR3 has 15 amino acids. Germline V gene lookup returns CDR1 KGHSH and CDR2 LQKENI. The V end was cut by 2 bases, the J end by 1 base, with 11 bases between. Original data processing: From reference gene primer amplification, estimates of nucleated cell counts were derived. This table comes from immunoSEQ multiplex PCR, and its TCRdb copy is limited to in-frame clones, with some not included. V, J and clone size derive from that table, while D and trimming were established from the DNA sequence. Of about 150,000 clones in the sample, 84% are singletons; the top ten hold around 2.1%. This TCR came from a man between 65 and 80 years old with acute or convalescent COVID-19. Sequenced input: peripheral blood. This sequence joins TRBV18 and TRBJ1-1; D is perhaps TRBD1 (5 bases). The CDR3, as DNA: TGTGCCAGCTCACCAACTCAGGGAACGAACACTGAAGCTTTCTTT. Translated: CASSPTQGTNTEAFF.